One sample yielded the 7 T cell receptor beta chains listed below, sequenced in a study of CD8+ T cells in alopecia areata. It was with CD4, CD8alpha, NKG2D, NKG2ACE and other markers that pooled cutaneous lymph node cells were sorted. It was cDNA, reverse transcribed from extracted RNA, that served as the sequencing template. Assay used: immunoSEQ multiplex PCR; TCRdb lists only in-frame clones, some missing. This sample comprises around 300,000 clones, none seen once only. Source material: CD4+ T cells sorted from a lymph node. Receptors originate from a C3H/HeJ mouse with alopecia areata. The mouse strain carries the MHC haplotype H2-k.

This clone was seen a handful of times. Gene names and germline match the mouse. The CDR3 goes on 4 residues after the read ends, and that part is filled in from the germline J gene. J is TRBJ2-1 and V is TRBV13-3; 9 positions agree with TRBD1. V was pared by 4 bases and J by 1 base, with 3 bases of the junction left unmatched. CDR3 length equals 15 residues. CDR1 and CDR2 (germline): NNHDY, SYVADS. CDR3 bases read: TGTGCCAGCAGTTATGACAGGGGGAACTATGCT. This encodes CASSYDRGNYA. The whole CDR3 is CASSYDRGNYAEQFF.

This clone has more than one count but fewer than ten. Each gene name is a mouse one. CDR3 bases read: TGTGCCAGCAGCCGAGGGGATCACACA. Amino acids: CASSRGDHT. The complete CDR3 sequence is CASSRGDHTEVFF. The chain carries TRBV5 and TRBJ1-1; D may be TRBD1 (5 bases). Sequencing ends 4 residues short of the CDR3 end; the germline J gene provides the rest. V was pared by 4 bases and J by 3 bases, with 9 bases between. Per germline, CDR1 LGHNA and CDR2 YNLKQL (reference sequence). The CDR3 consists of 13 residues.

This clone turned up a few times. Mouse gene names apply. Sequencing ends 4 residues short of the CDR3 end; the germline J gene provides the rest. Other DNA sequences in this sample translate to the same CDR3. The V call is TRBV19, the J call TRBJ2-2; no definite D call. The V gene lost 4 bases and the J gene lost 0 bases, with 7 bases spanning the gap. The CDR3 contains 14 residues. Germline-derived CDR1 and CDR2 are FNHDT and SITEND (reference sequence). The CDR3 loop reads CASSQTANTGQLYF. CDR3 DNA, as far as it was read: TGTGCCAGCAGTCAAACAGCAAACACCGGG.

Comment on this clone: The germline and genes are mouse ones. Read coverage stops 4 residues before the CDR3 terminus; the germline J gene supplies the remainder. Within the sample, other DNA sequences also encode this same CDR3. The V gene is TRBV13-3, the J gene TRBJ2-4; TRBD2 aligns across 8 bases. The CDR3 consists of 13 residues. Germline V gene sequence: CDR1 NNHDY, CDR2 SYVADS. V lost 5 bases and J lost 1; bases outside the gene matches: 0. CDR3 bases read: TGTGCCAGCAGGACTGGGGGTCAAAAC. Its protein product is CASRTGGQN. Given in full, the CDR3 is CASRTGGQNTLYF.

This clone has a count of ten or more. The gene names given are mouse names. Read data end 4 residues before the CDR3 end; the end is taken from the germline J gene. Other DNA sequences of this sample code for an identical CDR3. The chain combines TRBV13-1 with TRBJ2-3; weak D call: TRBD1 (6 bases). V was clipped by 3 bases and J by 0 bases, with 8 bases between them. The CDR3 consists of 14 residues. Germline CDR1 and CDR2: NSHNY and SYGAGN. The part of the CDR3 DNA that was read is TGTGCCAGCAGTGGGGACAATAGTGCAGAA. This sequence encodes CASSGDNSAE. The whole CDR3 sequence is CASSGDNSAETLYF.

About this clone itself: The genes are named according to mouse. The same CDR3 can be traced to other DNA sequences in this sample. CDR3 bases read: TGTGCCAGCAGTGACAGGGGACACTCC. This translates into CASSDRGHS. The complete CDR3 sequence is CASSDRGHSDYTF. This rearrangement joins TRBV13-3 to TRBJ1-2; D perhaps matches TRBD1 (6 bases). The missing CDR3 end, 4 residues past where the read stops, is filled in from the germline J gene. This CDR3 has 13 residues. Per the germline V gene, CDR1 is NNHDY and CDR2 is SYVADS. The germline V and J ends were trimmed by 2 bases and 3 bases, with 8 bases remaining between them.

With respect to this clone: The genes and germline here are from mouse. The read ends 4 residues early relative to the CDR3; the germline J gene fills the gap. This chain links TRBV5 with TRBJ1-1; D is unclear. Germline V gives CDR1 LGHNA, CDR2 YNLKQL (reference sequence). The CDR3 consists of 12 residues. Trimming removed 1 base from V and 4 bases from J, with 4 bases in between. The sequenced part of the CDR3 DNA is TGTGCCAGCAGCCAAGTAAGCACA. It encodes CASSQVST. The CDR3 as a whole reads CASSQVSTEVFF.